This T cell receptor beta chain is drawn from a study of blood T cell repertoires in COVID-19. Background on the study: The study drew acute and convalescent COVID-19 samples from the United States, Italy and Spain. Nucleic acid was either cDNA or gDNA, and it came from T cells, B-cell-depleted T cells, or PBMCs.

The CDR3 consists of 14 residues. Trimming took 3 bases from V and 7 from J, leaving 11 bases between them. Looked up from germline, CDR1 is SGHTS and CDR2 is YDEGEE. Authors' analysis steps: Researchers report that nucleated cell counts were estimated from reference gene primer amplification. The assay was immunoSEQ multiplex PCR, and TCRdb's table has in-frame clones only and misses some. The DNA was the basis for D and trimming; V, J and clone size are from that table. The top ten hold more than 9% of the sample, which has around 250,000 clones, roughly 88% seen once. This rearrangement joins TRBV5-8 to TRBJ1-6, with D hard to call. This receptor was identified in an elderly man with acute or convalescent COVID-19. Sequencing was performed on peripheral blood. The CDR3 sequence is CASSWLGPNSPLHF. The CDR3 DNA is TGTGCCAGCAGCTGGCTGGGCCCCAATTCACCCCTCCACTTT.